This is a list of T cell receptor beta chains from one sample in a study of shared clonotypes between healthy human individuals. The protocol was immunoSEQ multiplex PCR, while the TCRdb copy is restricted to in-frame clones and leaves out a portion. The data show over 2 million clones, 85% to 95% seen once. The source material was naive CD4+ T cells from PBMCs. These receptors were taken from a man aged 18 to 30 in good health. Some clones in this sample may be carry-over from other donors' samples. Each CDR3 is given with its conserved first and last residue. The D gene is left open where the match is weak. Clone size appears in some rows only: once, few, many, or a class for an expanded clone.

v_call: TRBV5-6; d_call: .; j_call: TRBJ2-2; clone_size: .; cdr3_aa: CASSREETLYTGELFF; cdr3_nt: TGTGCCAGCAGCCGAGAAGAGACCCTTTACACCGGGGAGCTGTTTTTT
v_call: TRBV6-6; d_call: .; j_call: TRBJ2-7; clone_size: .; cdr3_aa: CASSPPVLTSYEQYF; cdr3_nt: TGTGCCAGCTCCCCCCCAGTGCTGACTTCCTACGAGCAGTACTTC
v_call: TRBV19; d_call: .; j_call: TRBJ1-2; clone_size: .; cdr3_aa: CASYDHRELYGYTF; cdr3_nt: TGTGCCAGCTACGACCACAGGGAACTCTATGGCTACACCTTC
v_call: TRBV7-2; d_call: TRBD2; j_call: TRBJ2-3; clone_size: .; cdr3_aa: CASSSGLAGEWADTQYF; cdr3_nt: TGTGCCAGCAGCTCAGGACTAGCGGGAGAGTGGGCAGATACGCAGTATTTT
v_call: TRBV18; d_call: .; j_call: TRBJ1-2; clone_size: .; cdr3_aa: CASSPTIGNPGDYGYTF; cdr3_nt: TGTGCCAGCTCACCTACGATCGGGAACCCGGGAGACTATGGCTACACCTTC
v_call: TRBV29-1; d_call: .; j_call: TRBJ2-1; clone_size: once; cdr3_aa: CSVGLLSGLSEQFF; cdr3_nt: TGCAGCGTTGGCCTCTTATCGGGACTGAGTGAGCAGTTCTTC
v_call: TRBV27; d_call: TRBD2; j_call: TRBJ2-3; clone_size: .; cdr3_aa: CASSLTSGGPDTQYF; cdr3_nt: TGTGCCAGCAGTTTAACTAGCGGGGGACCAGATACGCAGTATTTT
v_call: TRBV19; d_call: .; j_call: TRBJ1-5; clone_size: .; cdr3_aa: CASSIVGLGNQPQHF; cdr3_nt: TGTGCCAGTAGTATTGTGGGGTTGGGCAATCAGCCCCAGCATTTT
v_call: TRBV5-1; d_call: .; j_call: TRBJ2-6; clone_size: .; cdr3_aa: CASSPDGQDSGANVLTF; cdr3_nt: TGCGCCAGCAGCCCGGACGGCCAGGACTCTGGGGCCAACGTCCTGACTTTC
v_call: TRBV2; d_call: .; j_call: TRBJ2-2; clone_size: once; cdr3_aa: CASRNPGPLVGPNTGELFF; cdr3_nt: TGTGCCAGCAGAAACCCGGGCCCTCTGGTGGGCCCGAACACCGGGGAGCTGTTTTTT
v_call: TRBV29-1; d_call: .; j_call: TRBJ1-2; clone_size: .; cdr3_aa: CSVVQAGYGYAF; cdr3_nt: TGCAGCGTTGTTCAGGCGGGGTATGGCTACGCCTTC
v_call: TRBV6-5; d_call: TRBD1; j_call: TRBJ2-7; clone_size: .; cdr3_aa: CASTRTGGDEQYF; cdr3_nt: TGTGCCAGCACTAGGACAGGGGGGGACGAGCAGTACTTC
v_call: TRBV6-1; d_call: .; j_call: TRBJ1-5; clone_size: .; cdr3_aa: CASSEGGGDQPQHF; cdr3_nt: TGTGCCAGCAGTGAAGGGGGAGGGGATCAGCCCCAGCATTTT
v_call: TRBV4-3; d_call: TRBD2; j_call: TRBJ2-7; clone_size: .; cdr3_aa: CASSQDLTGGDSYEQYF; cdr3_nt: TGCGCCAGCAGCCAAGATCTCACCGGGGGGGACTCCTACGAGCAGTACTTC
v_call: TRBV7-7; d_call: TRBD1; j_call: TRBJ2-1; clone_size: .; cdr3_aa: CASSPGQGSNEQFF; cdr3_nt: TGTGCCAGCAGCCCTGGACAGGGGTCGAATGAGCAGTTCTTC
v_call: TRBV7-8; d_call: .; j_call: TRBJ1-5; clone_size: .; cdr3_aa: CASSLDRGQPQHF; cdr3_nt: TGTGCCAGCAGCTTAGATAGAGGTCAGCCCCAGCATTTT
v_call: TRBV28; d_call: .; j_call: TRBJ2-7; clone_size: .; cdr3_aa: CASSLIPSSAPYEQYF; cdr3_nt: TGTGCCAGCAGCTTAATCCCTTCGAGTGCGCCCTACGAGCAGTACTTC
v_call: TRBV30; d_call: TRBD1; j_call: TRBJ2-7; clone_size: .; cdr3_aa: CAWTSGTGESYEQYF; cdr3_nt: TGTGCCTGGACCTCCGGGACAGGGGAGTCCTACGAGCAGTACTTC
v_call: TRBV7-2; d_call: .; j_call: TRBJ2-1; clone_size: .; cdr3_aa: CASSLHGTTSYNEQFF; cdr3_nt: TGTGCCAGCAGCTTACACGGTACCACCTCCTACAATGAGCAGTTCTTC
v_call: TRBV28; d_call: TRBD1; j_call: TRBJ1-2; clone_size: .; cdr3_aa: CASMNLADRGGFYGYTF; cdr3_nt: TGTGCCAGCATGAATCTTGCCGACAGGGGAGGTTTCTATGGCTACACCTTC
v_call: TRBV18; d_call: TRBD1; j_call: TRBJ2-7; clone_size: .; cdr3_aa: CASSTGSHYEQYF; cdr3_nt: TGTGCCAGCTCGACAGGGAGTCACTACGAGCAGTACTTC
v_call: TRBV18; d_call: .; j_call: TRBJ2-5; clone_size: .; cdr3_aa: CASSPRGRQETQYF; cdr3_nt: TGTGCCAGCTCACCACGGGGACGGCAAGAGACCCAGTACTTC
v_call: TRBV20-1; d_call: .; j_call: TRBJ2-1; clone_size: .; cdr3_aa: CSASPSEQFF; cdr3_nt: TGCAGTGCTAGCCCCAGTGAGCAGTTCTTC
v_call: TRBV14; d_call: .; j_call: TRBJ2-5; clone_size: .; cdr3_aa: CASSRDSQETQYF; cdr3_nt: TGTGCCAGCAGCCGTGACTCACAAGAGACCCAGTACTTC
v_call: TRBV7-2; d_call: .; j_call: TRBJ2-7; clone_size: .; cdr3_aa: CASSLQGYEQYF; cdr3_nt: TGTGCCAGCAGCTTACAGGGGTACGAGCAGTACTTC
v_call: TRBV27; d_call: .; j_call: TRBJ1-2; clone_size: .; cdr3_aa: CASSPYGGNYGYTF; cdr3_nt: TGTGCCAGCAGTCCATACGGGGGGAACTATGGCTACACCTTC
v_call: TRBV4-1; d_call: TRBD1; j_call: TRBJ2-1; clone_size: .; cdr3_aa: CASSQPTRQGNEQFF; cdr3_nt: TGCGCCAGCAGCCAGCCCACCCGACAGGGCAATGAGCAGTTCTTC
v_call: TRBV9; d_call: TRBD1; j_call: TRBJ2-2; clone_size: .; cdr3_aa: CASHRTGGNGELFF; cdr3_nt: TGTGCCAGCCACCGGACAGGGGGCAACGGGGAGCTGTTTTTT
v_call: TRBV27; d_call: TRBD1; j_call: TRBJ1-4; clone_size: .; cdr3_aa: CASSFGTGGSEKLFF; cdr3_nt: TGTGCCAGCAGTTTCGGGACAGGGGGCTCTGAAAAACTGTTTTTT
v_call: TRBV5-1; d_call: TRBD1; j_call: TRBJ1-1; clone_size: .; cdr3_aa: CASTLGDRGRAFF; cdr3_nt: TGCGCCAGCACCCTGGGGGACAGGGGGCGGGCTTTCTTT
v_call: TRBV2; d_call: .; j_call: TRBJ2-3; clone_size: .; cdr3_aa: CASYTSRDTQYF; cdr3_nt: TGTGCCAGCTACACTAGCCGGGATACGCAGTATTTT
v_call: TRBV6-5; d_call: TRBD1; j_call: TRBJ2-3; clone_size: .; cdr3_aa: CASSSNRGASTDTQYF; cdr3_nt: TGTGCCAGCAGTTCCAACAGGGGCGCTAGCACAGATACGCAGTATTTT
v_call: TRBV28; d_call: .; j_call: TRBJ2-7; clone_size: .; cdr3_aa: CATLPGGRGYLSLEQYF; cdr3_nt: TGTGCCACCCTTCCTGGGGGCAGGGGCTACCTCAGTCTCGAGCAGTACTTC
v_call: TRBV5-1; d_call: .; j_call: TRBJ2-3; clone_size: once; cdr3_aa: CASSLVQIGAGLADTQYF; cdr3_nt: TGCGCCAGCAGCTTGGTTCAAATCGGGGCAGGGTTGGCAGATACGCAGTATTTT
v_call: TRBV28; d_call: .; j_call: TRBJ1-4; clone_size: .; cdr3_aa: CASSRRDTPGNEKLFF; cdr3_nt: TGTGCCAGCAGCCGAAGGGACACCCCGGGGAATGAAAAACTGTTTTTT
v_call: TRBV5-1; d_call: TRBD1; j_call: TRBJ2-1; clone_size: once; cdr3_aa: CASSQRRDRVHEQFF; cdr3_nt: TGCGCCAGCAGCCAGCGCCGGGACAGGGTTCATGAGCAGTTCTTC
v_call: TRBV14; d_call: .; j_call: TRBJ2-5; clone_size: .; cdr3_aa: CASSPRLESAQYF; cdr3_nt: TGTGCCAGCAGCCCTAGACTGGAGTCGGCCCAGTACTTC
v_call: TRBV27; d_call: TRBD2; j_call: TRBJ2-1; clone_size: .; cdr3_aa: CASSGNIAGGPIPSSYNEQFF; cdr3_nt: TGTGCCAGCAGTGGGAATATAGCGGGAGGCCCAATCCCCAGCTCCTACAATGAGCAGTTCTTC
v_call: TRBV2; d_call: .; j_call: TRBJ1-6; clone_size: few; cdr3_aa: CASRGTGSPLHF; cdr3_nt: TGTGCCAGCAGGGGAACGGGATCACCCCTCCACTTT
v_call: TRBV28; d_call: TRBD1; j_call: TRBJ1-1; clone_size: .; cdr3_aa: CASSLTGGTDTEAFF; cdr3_nt: TGTGCCAGCAGTTTGACAGGGGGCACGGACACTGAAGCTTTCTTT
v_call: TRBV28; d_call: .; j_call: TRBJ2-5; clone_size: .; cdr3_aa: CASGSEETQYF; cdr3_nt: TGTGCCAGCGGCAGTGAAGAGACCCAGTACTTC
v_call: TRBV5-1; d_call: .; j_call: TRBJ2-3; clone_size: .; cdr3_aa: CASSLGGSGTDTQYF; cdr3_nt: TGCGCCAGCAGCTTGGGGGGATCGGGCACAGATACGCAGTATTTT
v_call: TRBV5-1; d_call: .; j_call: TRBJ2-5; clone_size: .; cdr3_aa: CASSLDGRATQETQYF; cdr3_nt: TGCGCCAGCAGCTTGGACGGCAGGGCAACTCAAGAGACCCAGTACTTC
v_call: TRBV5-1; d_call: .; j_call: TRBJ2-7; clone_size: .; cdr3_aa: CASSSPGTSYEQYF; cdr3_nt: TGCGCCAGCAGCTCGCCCGGGACTTCCTACGAGCAGTACTTC
v_call: TRBV9; d_call: TRBD1; j_call: TRBJ1-2; clone_size: .; cdr3_aa: CASSEDRGESGYTF; cdr3_nt: TGTGCCAGCAGCGAAGACAGGGGGGAATCCGGCTACACCTTC
v_call: TRBV5-1; d_call: TRBD1; j_call: TRBJ2-1; clone_size: .; cdr3_aa: CASSLGTGSYNEQFF; cdr3_nt: TGCGCCAGCAGCTTAGGGACAGGCTCCTACAATGAGCAGTTCTTC
v_call: TRBV5-4; d_call: .; j_call: TRBJ2-5; clone_size: .; cdr3_aa: CASRKTPPETQYF; cdr3_nt: TGTGCCAGCAGGAAGACTCCCCCGGAGACCCAGTACTTC
v_call: TRBV7-3; d_call: .; j_call: TRBJ2-2; clone_size: .; cdr3_aa: CASSLMAQGNTGELFF; cdr3_nt: TGTGCCAGCAGCTTAATGGCGCAGGGGAACACCGGGGAGCTGTTTTTT
v_call: TRBV28; d_call: .; j_call: TRBJ2-4; clone_size: .; cdr3_aa: CASSRENIQYF; cdr3_nt: TGTGCCAGCAGCCGAGAAAACATTCAGTACTTC
v_call: TRBV27; d_call: .; j_call: TRBJ1-5; clone_size: .; cdr3_aa: CARSMCGYQPQHF; cdr3_nt: TGTGCCAGAAGCATGTGTGGCTACCAGCCCCAGCATTTT
v_call: TRBV7-2; d_call: .; j_call: TRBJ2-5; clone_size: .; cdr3_aa: CASSLGAVEETQYF; cdr3_nt: TGTGCCAGCAGCTTAGGCGCAGTAGAAGAGACCCAGTACTTC
v_call: TRBV11-2; d_call: .; j_call: TRBJ2-5; clone_size: .; cdr3_aa: CASSSTGAARETQYF; cdr3_nt: TGTGCCAGCAGCTCTACCGGAGCGGCCCGGGAGACCCAGTACTTC